This T cell receptor beta chain is from a study of T cells in tuberculosis. Whole-study context: In South Africa, adults with active tuberculosis were compared with IGRA-negative and latently infected IGRA-positive adolescents. Blood was taken before or within 7 days of anti-tuberculosis therapy. Study-wide results and caveats: GMM-specific TCRs were nearer to active tuberculosis alpha repertoires, suggesting expansion. Smaller alpha distances in active tuberculosis partly reflected shorter CDR3-alpha lengths.

The CDR3 spans 14 residues. Trimming removed 5 bases at V and 5 bases at J, with 16 bases between. In germline, CDR1 is SGHAT, CDR2 FQDESV (reference sequence). Of note for this clone: Antigen specificity is unknown.

Libraries were prepared by immunoSEQ multiplex PCR; TCRdb keeps only in-frame clonotypes and omits some of them. The table has tens of thousands of clones, roughly 85% seen once. Time point in this sample: new active TB diagnosis, blood taken before or within 7 days of starting treatment. The receptor's source is an adult with tuberculosis. The rearrangement links TRBV11-1 to TRBJ2-7, with a weak D call TRBD2 (6 bases). The source material was PBMCs, sampled at tuberculosis diagnosis. The CDR3 loop is CASSQRAASHEQYF. The DNA of the CDR3 is TGTGCCAGCAGCCAGCGGGCCGCGAGCCACGAGCAGTACTTC.